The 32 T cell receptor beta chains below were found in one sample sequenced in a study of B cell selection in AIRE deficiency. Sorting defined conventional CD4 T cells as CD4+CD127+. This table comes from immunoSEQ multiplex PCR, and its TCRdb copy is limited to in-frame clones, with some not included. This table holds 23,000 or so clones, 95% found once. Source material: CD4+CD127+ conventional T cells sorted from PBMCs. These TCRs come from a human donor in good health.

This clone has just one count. The CDR3 region is CASMEARGPFRSGANVLTF. CDR3 DNA sequence: TGTGCCAGCATGGAGGCCCGAGGCCCTTTTCGTAGTGGGGCCAACGTCCTGACTTTC. The V call is TRBV7-6, the J call TRBJ2-6; D is perhaps TRBD2 (5 bases). The CDR3 extends over 19 amino acids. Germline CDR1 is SGHVS and CDR2 is FNYEAQ. Between the trimmed V and J ends, which lost 7 bases and 3 bases, there was a span of 25 bases.

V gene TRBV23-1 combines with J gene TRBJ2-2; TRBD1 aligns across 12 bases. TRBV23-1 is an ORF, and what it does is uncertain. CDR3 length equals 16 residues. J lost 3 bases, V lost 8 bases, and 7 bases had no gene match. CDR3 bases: TGCGCCAGCCCATGGGGACAGGGGGCGTACACCGGGGAGCTGTTTTTT. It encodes CASPWGQGAYTGELFF.

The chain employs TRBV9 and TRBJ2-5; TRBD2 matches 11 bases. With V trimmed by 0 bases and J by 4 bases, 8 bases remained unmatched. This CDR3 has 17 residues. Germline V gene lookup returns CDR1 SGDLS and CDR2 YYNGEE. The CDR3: CASSVEGLAAWAETQYF. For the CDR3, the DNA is TGTGCCAGCAGCGTAGAGGGACTAGCGGCTTGGGCAGAGACCCAGTACTTC.

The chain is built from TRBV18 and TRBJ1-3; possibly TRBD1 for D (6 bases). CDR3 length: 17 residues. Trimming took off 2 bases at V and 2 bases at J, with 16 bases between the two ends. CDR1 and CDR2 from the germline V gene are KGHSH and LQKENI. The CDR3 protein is CASSPRGAGAAGNTIYF. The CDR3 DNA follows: TGTGCCAGCTCACCAAGGGGGGCAGGGGCCGCTGGAAACACCATATATTTT.

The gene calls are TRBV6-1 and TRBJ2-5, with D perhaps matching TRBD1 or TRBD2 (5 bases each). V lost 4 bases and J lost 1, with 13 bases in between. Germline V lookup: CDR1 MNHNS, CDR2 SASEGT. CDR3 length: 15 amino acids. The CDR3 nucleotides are TGTGCCAGCAGTGGGCAACGGGGCCCCCAAGAGACCCAGTACTTC. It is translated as CASSGQRGPQETQYF.

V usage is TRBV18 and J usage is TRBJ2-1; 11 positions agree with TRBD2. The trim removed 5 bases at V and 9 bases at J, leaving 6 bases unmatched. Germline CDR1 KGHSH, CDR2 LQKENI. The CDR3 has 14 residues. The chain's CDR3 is CASSTASGRTEQFF. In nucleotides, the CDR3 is TGTGCCAGCTCAACGGCTAGCGGGAGGACTGAGCAGTTCTTC.

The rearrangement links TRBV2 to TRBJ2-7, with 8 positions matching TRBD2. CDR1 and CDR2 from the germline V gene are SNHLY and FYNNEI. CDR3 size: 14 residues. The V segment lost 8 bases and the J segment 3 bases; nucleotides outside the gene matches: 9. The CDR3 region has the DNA TGTGCCAGCTCGCAAGCGGGAGAGGGCTACGAGCAGTACTTC. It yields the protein CASSQAGEGYEQYF. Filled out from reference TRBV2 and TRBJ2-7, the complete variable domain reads EPEVTQTPSHQVTQMGQEVILRCVPISNHLYFYWYRQILGQKVEFLVSFYNNEISEKSEIFDDQFSVERPDGSNFTLKIRSTKLEDSAMYFCASSQAGEGYEQYFGPGTRLTVT.

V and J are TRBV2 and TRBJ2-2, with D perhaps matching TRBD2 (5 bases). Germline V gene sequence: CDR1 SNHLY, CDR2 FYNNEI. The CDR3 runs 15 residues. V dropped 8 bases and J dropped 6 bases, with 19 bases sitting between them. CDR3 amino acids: CASLRGSFSPGELFF. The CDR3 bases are TGTGCCAGCCTACGAGGGAGTTTCTCACCCGGGGAGCTGTTTTTT.

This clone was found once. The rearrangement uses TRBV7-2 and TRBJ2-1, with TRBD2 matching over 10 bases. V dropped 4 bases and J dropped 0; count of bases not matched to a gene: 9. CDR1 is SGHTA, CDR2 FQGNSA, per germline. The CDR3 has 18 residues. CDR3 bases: TGTGCCAGCAGCTCCGATCTAGCGGGAGCGAGCTCCTACAATGAGCAGTTCTTC. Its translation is CASSSDLAGASSYNEQFF.

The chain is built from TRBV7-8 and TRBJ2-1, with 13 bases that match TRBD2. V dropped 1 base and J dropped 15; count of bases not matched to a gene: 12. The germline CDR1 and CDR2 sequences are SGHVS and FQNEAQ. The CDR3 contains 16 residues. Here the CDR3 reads CASSLDIGTSGRDGFF. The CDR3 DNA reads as TGTGCCAGCAGCTTAGATATCGGTACTAGCGGGAGGGATGGGTTCTTC.

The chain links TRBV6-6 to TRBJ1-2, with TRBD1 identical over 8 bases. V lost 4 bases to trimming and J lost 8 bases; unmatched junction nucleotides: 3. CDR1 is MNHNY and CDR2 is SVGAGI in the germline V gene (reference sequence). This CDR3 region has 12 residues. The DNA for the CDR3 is TGTGCCAGCAGTTCGACAGGGGCCGGCTACACCTTC. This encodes CASSSTGAGYTF.

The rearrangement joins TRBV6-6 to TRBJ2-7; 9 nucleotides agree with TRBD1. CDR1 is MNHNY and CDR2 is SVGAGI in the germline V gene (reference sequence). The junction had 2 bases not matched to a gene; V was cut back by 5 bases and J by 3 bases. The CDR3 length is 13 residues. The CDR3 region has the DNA TGTGCCAGCAGTCGACAGGGGGTCTACGAGCAGTACTTC. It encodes CASSRQGVYEQYF.

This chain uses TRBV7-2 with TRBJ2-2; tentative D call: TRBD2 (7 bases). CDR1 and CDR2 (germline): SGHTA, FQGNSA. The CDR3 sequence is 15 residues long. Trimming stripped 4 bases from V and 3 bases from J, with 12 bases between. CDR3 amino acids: CASSYAGADTGELFF. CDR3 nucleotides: TGTGCCAGCAGCTACGCGGGGGCGGACACCGGGGAGCTGTTTTTT.

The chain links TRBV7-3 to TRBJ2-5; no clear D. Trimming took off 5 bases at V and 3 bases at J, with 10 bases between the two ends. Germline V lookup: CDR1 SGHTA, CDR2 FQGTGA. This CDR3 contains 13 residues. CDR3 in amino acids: CASSLQVEETQYF. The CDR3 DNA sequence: TGTGCCAGCAGCCTCCAGGTAGAAGAGACCCAGTACTTC.

The CDR3 is CASSRAGTSYGYTF. CDR3 nucleotide sequence: TGTGCCAGCAGCCGTGCCGGGACATCGTATGGCTACACCTTC. The chain joins TRBV6-5 to TRBJ1-2; D may be TRBD1 (6 bases). This CDR3 has 14 residues. Per germline, CDR1 MNHEY and CDR2 SVGAGI. Trimming shortened V by 6 bases and J by 5 bases, and 16 bases separated the two germline ends.

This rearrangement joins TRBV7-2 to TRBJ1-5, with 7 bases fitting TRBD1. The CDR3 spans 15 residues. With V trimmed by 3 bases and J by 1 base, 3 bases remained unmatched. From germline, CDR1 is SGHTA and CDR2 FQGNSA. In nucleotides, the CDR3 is TGTGCCAGCAGCTTCTGGGGACAGAGCAATCAGCCCCAGCATTTT. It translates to CASSFWGQSNQPQHF.

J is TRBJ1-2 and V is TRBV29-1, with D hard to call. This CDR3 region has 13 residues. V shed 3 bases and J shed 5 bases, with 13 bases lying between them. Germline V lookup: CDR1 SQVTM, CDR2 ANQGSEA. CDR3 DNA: TGCAGCGTTGATTATAGAACAGCATATGGCTACACCTTC. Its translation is CSVDYRTAYGYTF.

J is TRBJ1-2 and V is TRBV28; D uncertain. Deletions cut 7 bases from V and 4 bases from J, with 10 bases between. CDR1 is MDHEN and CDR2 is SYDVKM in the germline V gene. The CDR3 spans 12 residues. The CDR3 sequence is CASNNHGYGYTF. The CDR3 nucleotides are TGTGCCAGCAACAACCACGGCTATGGCTACACCTTC.

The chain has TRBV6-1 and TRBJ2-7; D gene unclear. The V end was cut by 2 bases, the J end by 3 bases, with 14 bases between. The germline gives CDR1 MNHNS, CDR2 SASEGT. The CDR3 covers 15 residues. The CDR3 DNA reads TGTGCCAGCAGTGAAACGCTCTCCTACGGCTACGAGCAGTACTTC. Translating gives CASSETLSYGYEQYF.

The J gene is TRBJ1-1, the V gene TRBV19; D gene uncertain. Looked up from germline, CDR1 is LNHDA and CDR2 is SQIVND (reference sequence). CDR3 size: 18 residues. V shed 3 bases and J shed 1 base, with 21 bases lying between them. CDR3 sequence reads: CASSIQAGRLEANTEAFF. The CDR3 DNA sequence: TGTGCCAGTAGTATCCAGGCGGGCAGGTTAGAGGCGAACACTGAAGCTTTCTTT.

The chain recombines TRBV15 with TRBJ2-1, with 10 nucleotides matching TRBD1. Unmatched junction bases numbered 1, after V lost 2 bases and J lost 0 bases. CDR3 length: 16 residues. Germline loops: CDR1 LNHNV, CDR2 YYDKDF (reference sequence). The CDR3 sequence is CATSRWDRGSYNEQFF. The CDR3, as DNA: TGTGCCACCAGCAGATGGGACAGGGGCTCCTACAATGAGCAGTTCTTC.

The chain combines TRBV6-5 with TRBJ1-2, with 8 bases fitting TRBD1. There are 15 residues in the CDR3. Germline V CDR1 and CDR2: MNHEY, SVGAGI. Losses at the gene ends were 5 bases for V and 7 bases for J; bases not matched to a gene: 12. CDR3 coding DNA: TGTGCCAGCAGTCGGACAGGGTTGAGGATGGGTGGCTACACCTTC. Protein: CASSRTGLRMGGYTF.

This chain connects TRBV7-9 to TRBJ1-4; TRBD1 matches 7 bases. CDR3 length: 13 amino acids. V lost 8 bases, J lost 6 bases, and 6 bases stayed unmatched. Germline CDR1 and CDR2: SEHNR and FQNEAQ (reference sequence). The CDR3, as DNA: TGTGCCAGCCAACAGGGGCCTCATGAAAAACTGTTTTTT. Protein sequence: CASQQGPHEKLFF.

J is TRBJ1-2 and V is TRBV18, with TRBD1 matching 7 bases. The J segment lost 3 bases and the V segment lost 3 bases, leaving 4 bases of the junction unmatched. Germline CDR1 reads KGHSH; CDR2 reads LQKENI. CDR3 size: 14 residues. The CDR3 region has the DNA TGTGCCAGCTCACCGGAGACAGGGCACTATGGCTACACCTTC. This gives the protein CASSPETGHYGYTF.

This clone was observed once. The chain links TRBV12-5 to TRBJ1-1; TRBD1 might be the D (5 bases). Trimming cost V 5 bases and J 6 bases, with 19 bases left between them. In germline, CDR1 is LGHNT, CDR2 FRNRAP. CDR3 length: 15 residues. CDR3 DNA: TGTGCTAGTGGTCCCCGGGACCCTGGAACCGCTGAAGCTTTCTTT. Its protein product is CASGPRDPGTAEAFF.

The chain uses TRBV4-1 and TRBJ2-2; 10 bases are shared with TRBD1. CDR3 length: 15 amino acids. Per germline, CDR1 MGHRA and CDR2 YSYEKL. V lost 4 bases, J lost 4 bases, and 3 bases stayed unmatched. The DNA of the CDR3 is TGCGCCAGCAGCCGAGGGACAGGGGTCACCGGGGAGCTGTTTTTT. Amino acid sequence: CASSRGTGVTGELFF.

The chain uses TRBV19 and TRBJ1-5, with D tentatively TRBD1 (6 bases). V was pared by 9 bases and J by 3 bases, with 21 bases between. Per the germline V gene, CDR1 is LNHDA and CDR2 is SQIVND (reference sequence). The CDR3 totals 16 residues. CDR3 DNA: TGTGCCAGCCGGAGGGGGACAACCGTACCCAATCAGCCCCAGCATTTT. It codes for CASRRGTTVPNQPQHF. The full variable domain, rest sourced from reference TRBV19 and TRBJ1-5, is DGGITQSPKYLFRKEGQNVTLSCEQNLNHDAMYWYRQDPGQGLRLIYYSQIVNDFQKGDIAEGYSVSREKKESFPLTVTSAQKNPTAFYLCASRRGTTVPNQPQHFGDGTRLSIL.

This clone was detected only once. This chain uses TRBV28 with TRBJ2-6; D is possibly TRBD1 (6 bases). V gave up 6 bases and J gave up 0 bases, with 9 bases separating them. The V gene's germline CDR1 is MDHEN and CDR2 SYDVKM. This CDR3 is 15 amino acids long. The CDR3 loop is CASRLQGSGANVLTF. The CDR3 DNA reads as TGTGCCAGCAGACTACAGGGCTCTGGGGCCAACGTCCTGACTTTC.

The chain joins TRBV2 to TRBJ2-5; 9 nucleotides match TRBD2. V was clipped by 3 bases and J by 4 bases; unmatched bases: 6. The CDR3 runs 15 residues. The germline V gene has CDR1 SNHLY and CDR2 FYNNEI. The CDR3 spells CASSDQAGGRETQYF. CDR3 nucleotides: TGTGCCAGCAGTGATCAAGCGGGGGGACGAGAGACCCAGTACTTC.

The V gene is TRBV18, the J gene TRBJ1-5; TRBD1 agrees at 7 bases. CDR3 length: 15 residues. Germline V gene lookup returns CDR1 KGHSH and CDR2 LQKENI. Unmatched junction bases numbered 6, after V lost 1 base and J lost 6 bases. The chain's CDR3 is CASSPRQGGGQPQHF. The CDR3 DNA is TGTGCCAGCTCACCACGCCAGGGGGGGGGTCAGCCCCAGCATTTT.

The CDR3 is CASSFSHRPNYGYTF. CDR3 nucleotide sequence: TGCGCCAGCAGCTTTTCCCACAGACCTAACTATGGCTACACCTTC. The V and J genes are TRBV5-1 and TRBJ1-2; D is unresolved. This CDR3 is 15 amino acids long. Germline V lookup: CDR1 SGHRS, CDR2 YFSETQ. With 2 bases removed from V and 0 bases from J, the gap between germline ends came to 11 bases.

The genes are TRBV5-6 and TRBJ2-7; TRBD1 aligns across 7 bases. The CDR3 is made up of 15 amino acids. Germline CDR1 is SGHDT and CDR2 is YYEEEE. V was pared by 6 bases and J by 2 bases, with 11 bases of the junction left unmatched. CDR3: CASTLEGAVPYEQYF. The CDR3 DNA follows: TGTGCCAGCACCCTCGAGGGGGCAGTTCCCTACGAGCAGTACTTC.